This T cell receptor (beta chain) was profiled in a study of blood T cell repertoires in COVID-19. Study in general: From the United States, Italy and Spain came samples of acute and convalescent COVID-19. In each case, the material was cDNA or gDNA derived from T cells, B-cell-depleted T cells, or PBMCs.

CDR3 size: 13 residues. V was cut by 3 bases and J by 6 bases, with 11 bases left in between. Germline V gene data show CDR1 as SGHAT and CDR2 as FQNNGV. Methods used by the authors: Nucleated cell number was recorded as an estimate derived from reference gene primer amplification. TCRdb keeps only in-frame clones here, not all; method: immunoSEQ multiplex PCR. Clonal size and the V and J genes are those of that table, whereas D and trimming came from the DNA. The sample holds about 59,000 clones, approximately 81% seen once. The gene calls are TRBV11-2 and TRBJ1-1; D not resolved. This clonotype was sampled from an elderly woman with active or convalescent COVID-19. The sample comprised peripheral blood. CDR3 coding DNA: TGTGCCAGCAGCTTTTCGCAGGTGGCTGAAGCTTTCTTT. It specifies CASSFSQVAEAFF.